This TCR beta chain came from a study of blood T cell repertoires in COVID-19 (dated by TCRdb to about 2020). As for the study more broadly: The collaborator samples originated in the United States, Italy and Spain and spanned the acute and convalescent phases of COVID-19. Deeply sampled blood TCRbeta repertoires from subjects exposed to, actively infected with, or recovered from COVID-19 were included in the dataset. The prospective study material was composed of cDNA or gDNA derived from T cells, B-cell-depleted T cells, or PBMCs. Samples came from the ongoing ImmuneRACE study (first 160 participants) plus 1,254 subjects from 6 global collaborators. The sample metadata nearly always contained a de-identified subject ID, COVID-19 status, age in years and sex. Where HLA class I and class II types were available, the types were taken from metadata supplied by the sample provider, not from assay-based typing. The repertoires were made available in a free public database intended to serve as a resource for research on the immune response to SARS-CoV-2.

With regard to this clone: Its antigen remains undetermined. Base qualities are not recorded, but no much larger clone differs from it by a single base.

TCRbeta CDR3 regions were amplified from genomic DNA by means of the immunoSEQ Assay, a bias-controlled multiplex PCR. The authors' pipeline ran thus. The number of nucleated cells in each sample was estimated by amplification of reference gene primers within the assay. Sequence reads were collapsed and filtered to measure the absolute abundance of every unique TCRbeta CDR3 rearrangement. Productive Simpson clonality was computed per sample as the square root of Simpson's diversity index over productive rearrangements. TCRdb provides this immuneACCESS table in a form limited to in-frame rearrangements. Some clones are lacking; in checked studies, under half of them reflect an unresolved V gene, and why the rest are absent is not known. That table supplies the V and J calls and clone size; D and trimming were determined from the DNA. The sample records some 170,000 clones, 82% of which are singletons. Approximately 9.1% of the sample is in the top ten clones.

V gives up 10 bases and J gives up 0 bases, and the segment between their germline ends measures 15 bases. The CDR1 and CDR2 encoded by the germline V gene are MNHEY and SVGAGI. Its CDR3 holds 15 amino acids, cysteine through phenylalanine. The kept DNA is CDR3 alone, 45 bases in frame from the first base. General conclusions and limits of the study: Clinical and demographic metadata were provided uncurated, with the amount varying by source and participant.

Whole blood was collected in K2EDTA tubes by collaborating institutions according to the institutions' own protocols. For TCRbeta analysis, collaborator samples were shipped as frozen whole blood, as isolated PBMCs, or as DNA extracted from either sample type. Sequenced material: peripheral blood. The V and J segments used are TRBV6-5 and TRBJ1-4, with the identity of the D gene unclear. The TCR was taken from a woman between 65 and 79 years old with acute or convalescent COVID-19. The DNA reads TGTGCCACCGGAGTCAGTTTTGCAACTAATGAAAAACTGTTTTTT. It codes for CATGVSFATNEKLFF.